The rows below give T cell receptor beta chains drawn from one sample of a study of blood T cell repertoires in COVID-19. Measured with immunoSEQ multiplex PCR; TCRdb has only the in-frame clones, and not every one. The sample holds roughly 410,000 clones, 89% seen once. The sequenced sample consisted of peripheral blood. These receptor sequences come from a man between 40 and 49 years old with acute or convalescent COVID-19. The CDR3 runs from the conserved cysteine through the conserved F or W. The order of the fields is clone size, V gene, D gene, J gene, CDR3 DNA, CDR3 protein. D genes are given only for firm matches. The size field is filled for only some rows; it gives once, few, many or a size class.

NA	TRBV5-6	NA	TRBJ1-2	TGTGCCAGCAGCTTGGGGGTAGGGGGTCCTAACTATGGCTACACCTTC	CASSLGVGGPNYGYTF
NA	TRBV9	TRBD1	TRBJ1-5	TGTGCCAGCAGCGAAGGGGCGGGACAGCTTAGCAATCGGCCCCAGCATTTT	CASSEGAGQLSNRPQHF
NA	TRBV5-8	NA	TRBJ1-5	TGTGCCAGCAGCTTGCTGGGAGGGAGCAATCAGCCCCAGCATTTT	CASSLLGGSNQPQHF
NA	TRBV5-1	TRBD1	TRBJ1-2	TGCGCCAGCAGCTCCTCCGGGACAGGGAACGGCTACACCTTC	CASSSSGTGNGYTF
NA	TRBV24-1	TRBD1	TRBJ2-6	TGTGCCACCAGCTCGGGACAGGGGTTCATAGGGGCCAACGTCCTGACTTTC	CATSSGQGFIGANVLTF
NA	TRBV4-2	NA	TRBJ2-7	TGTGCCAGCAGCCAAGAAGGGGTTTCCTACGAGCAGTACTTC	CASSQEGVSYEQYF
NA	TRBV4-1	TRBD2	TRBJ2-1	TGCGCCAGCAGCCACCCTAGCGGGAGTTGGCAGTTCTTC	CASSHPSGSWQFF
NA	TRBV7-8	NA	TRBJ1-2	TGTGCCAGCAGCACTGTTACAGATGGCTACACCTTC	CASSTVTDGYTF
NA	TRBV10-1	NA	TRBJ2-1	TGCGCCAGCAGTGACCACCAGGGTGGTGAGCAGTTCTTC	CASSDHQGGEQFF
NA	TRBV30	NA	TRBJ1-1	TGTGCCTGGGACGGAGCTTACACTGAAGCTTTCTTT	CAWDGAYTEAFF
NA	TRBV28	NA	TRBJ1-5	TGTGCCAGCAGTAACAATCTCCGAGCAGGTCGTAGCAATCAGCCCCAGCATTTT	CASSNNLRAGRSNQPQHF
NA	TRBV2	TRBD1	TRBJ1-2	TGTGCCAGCAGCGTTACAGGGGGCATGGTTGGCTACACCTTC	CASSVTGGMVGYTF
NA	TRBV28	NA	TRBJ1-5	TGTGCCAGCAGTTTTAGGCGGGGGAATCAGCCCCAGCATTTT	CASSFRRGNQPQHF
once	TRBV2	TRBD1	TRBJ2-3	TGTGCCAGCAGTGCTGCCAGGGGGAGAAGCACAGATACGCAGTATTTT	CASSAARGRSTDTQYF
NA	TRBV6-2/TRBV6-3	TRBD2	TRBJ2-1	TGTGCCAGCAGCTCGGGACTAGCGGGACACAATGAGCAGTTCTTC	CASSSGLAGHNEQFF
NA	TRBV27	NA	TRBJ2-3	TGTGCCAGCAGTTTAACGGGGGGCAAGCCGTATACGCAGTATTTT	CASSLTGGKPYTQYF
NA	TRBV9	NA	TRBJ1-2	TGTGCCAGCAGCGTCGCCGGGGAAGAAGTCAACTATGGCTACACCTTC	CASSVAGEEVNYGYTF
few	TRBV6-2/TRBV6-3	NA	TRBJ2-2	TGTGCCAGCAGTCACCGGACAGTATCTAACACCGGGGAGCTGTTTTTT	CASSHRTVSNTGELFF
NA	TRBV9	NA	TRBJ1-5	TGTGCCAGCAGCGCCGGGGGTACTAATCAGCCCCAGCATTTT	CASSAGGTNQPQHF
NA	TRBV5-1	TRBD2	TRBJ2-6	TGCGCCAGCAGCTTGACAGGACTAGCGGGAGGCGGGGCCAACGTCCTGACTTTC	CASSLTGLAGGGANVLTF
NA	TRBV5-6	NA	TRBJ1-2	TGTGCCAGCAGCTTGGCGTTGGACACCGGGGGGGACTATGGCTACACCTTC	CASSLALDTGGDYGYTF
NA	TRBV15	NA	TRBJ2-7	TGTGCCACCAGCAGAGCAGAGGCCTTCTACGAGCAGTACTTC	CATSRAEAFYEQYF
NA	TRBV9	TRBD1	TRBJ2-2	TGTGCCAGCAGCACTTGGACAGGGCCGCTTACCGGGGAGCTGTTTTTT	CASSTWTGPLTGELFF
NA	TRBV7-8	NA	TRBJ1-1	TGTGCCAGCAGCTCACGGGAGGGAATGAACACTGAAGCTTTCTTT	CASSSREGMNTEAFF
few	TRBV21-1	NA	TRBJ1-1	TGTGCCAGCAGCAGAACAGGAAAGGGTATGAACACTGAAGCTTTCTTT	CASSRTGKGMNTEAFF
NA	TRBV6-4	TRBD2	TRBJ2-3	TGTGCCAGCAGTGTGGGCGGGAGGGCCTCAGATACGCAGTATTTT	CASSVGGRASDTQYF
NA	TRBV18	TRBD2	TRBJ2-2	TGTGCCAGCTCACGGACTAGCGGGACCAACACCGGGGAGCTGTTTTTT	CASSRTSGTNTGELFF
NA	TRBV12-3/TRBV12-4	NA	TRBJ1-5	TGTGCCAGCAGTTTTCTTAATCAGCCCCAGCATTTT	CASSFLNQPQHF
NA	TRBV28	TRBD2	TRBJ2-5	TGTGCCAGCAGTTTGGGTGCGGGGGGGCTTGCGGAGACCCAGTACTTC	CASSLGAGGLAETQYF